Listed below are T cell receptor beta chains from one sample, sequenced in a study of post-analysis software for immune sequencing data. Each CDR3 protein is one row after TCRdb ran MiXCR on the PCR reads. Among 750,000 to 950,000 distinct CDR3 sequences listed, approximately 53% were seen once. The sequenced sample consisted of blood. All receptors derive from a girl aged 5 to 17 with multiple sclerosis. Both conserved end residues are part of each CDR3. The order of the fields is clone size, V gene, D gene, J gene, CDR3 protein, CDR3 DNA. D genes are given only for firm matches. Expanded clones are given a class, and other clones once, few, many or no size at all.

clone_size: few
v_call: TRBV5-4
d_call: NA
j_call: TRBJ2-5
cdr3_aa: CASRRGGTEETQYF
cdr3_nt: TGTGCCAGCAGGCGGGGTGGGACAGAGGAGACCCAGTACTTC

clone_size: NA
v_call: TRBV12-5
d_call: NA
j_call: TRBJ1-1
cdr3_aa: CASGLEGGGDTEAFF
cdr3_nt: TGTGCTAGTGGTTTAGAGGGGGGAGGGGACACTGAAGCTTTCTTT

clone_size: NA
v_call: TRBV10-3
d_call: NA
j_call: TRBJ2-3
cdr3_aa: CAISAGVGGTDTQYF
cdr3_nt: TGTGCCATCAGCGCAGGGGTTGGCGGCACAGATACGCAGTATTTT

clone_size: NA
v_call: TRBV6-6
d_call: NA
j_call: TRBJ2-4
cdr3_aa: CASTSPPEGGGIQYF
cdr3_nt: TGTGCCAGCACCTCACCCCCAGAGGGGGGAGGCATTCAGTACTTC

clone_size: few
v_call: TRBV20-1
d_call: NA
j_call: TRBJ2-7
cdr3_aa: CSAPTPGIRNEQYF
cdr3_nt: TGCAGTGCTCCCACCCCGGGAATCAGGAACGAGCAGTACTTC

clone_size: NA
v_call: TRBV3-1
d_call: NA
j_call: TRBJ2-1
cdr3_aa: CASSSSDGDRNVNEQFF
cdr3_nt: TGTGCCAGCAGCTCTAGCGACGGGGACAGAAATGTTAATGAGCAGTTCTTC

clone_size: NA
v_call: TRBV29-1
d_call: NA
j_call: TRBJ1-1
cdr3_aa: CSVEEEEAFF
cdr3_nt: TGCAGCGTTGAAGAGGAAGAAGCTTTCTTT

clone_size: once
v_call: TRBV5-6
d_call: NA
j_call: TRBJ2-1
cdr3_aa: CASRAGSILNEQFF
cdr3_nt: TGTGCCAGCAGGGCGGGATCTATCTTGAATGAGCAGTTCTTC

clone_size: NA
v_call: TRBV20-1
d_call: TRBD1
j_call: TRBJ2-6
cdr3_aa: CSARDPQGANVRTF
cdr3_nt: TGCAGTGCTAGAGATCCCCAGGGGGCCAACGTCCGGACTTTC

clone_size: few
v_call: TRBV7-8
d_call: TRBD1
j_call: TRBJ2-5
cdr3_aa: CASSQRDRTQETQYF
cdr3_nt: TGTGCCAGCAGCCAGAGGGACAGGACGCAAGAGACCCAGTACTTC

clone_size: few
v_call: TRBV29-1
d_call: TRBD1
j_call: TRBJ2-7
cdr3_aa: CSVATGALRGGQYF
cdr3_nt: TGCAGCGTTGCGACAGGGGCCCTCCGTGGTGGGCAGTACTTC

clone_size: NA
v_call: TRBV29-1
d_call: TRBD2
j_call: TRBJ2-7
cdr3_aa: CSVGALAGTTHNEQYF
cdr3_nt: TGCAGCGTTGGAGCTTTAGCCGGGACTACCCACAATGAGCAGTACTTC

clone_size: once
v_call: TRBV7-9
d_call: NA
j_call: TRBJ2-7
cdr3_aa: CASSFYGGMSSYEQYF
cdr3_nt: TGTGCCAGCAGCTTTTACGGCGGGATGAGCTCCTACGAGCAGTACTTC

clone_size: NA
v_call: TRBV6-5
d_call: NA
j_call: TRBJ2-1
cdr3_aa: CASSYLLGVNNEQFF
cdr3_nt: TGTGCCAGCAGTTACCTTCTTGGCGTCAACAATGAGCAGTTCTTC

clone_size: NA
v_call: TRBV12-3/TRBV12-4
d_call: NA
j_call: TRBJ2-4
cdr3_aa: CASSPRERQNIQYF
cdr3_nt: TGTGCCAGCAGTCCCCGGGAAAGGCAAAACATTCAGTACTTC

clone_size: NA
v_call: TRBV5-1
d_call: NA
j_call: TRBJ2-3
cdr3_aa: CASSQFGSSTDTQYF
cdr3_nt: TGCGCCAGCAGCCAGTTTGGGTCTTCCACAGATACGCAGTATTTT

clone_size: NA
v_call: TRBV20-1
d_call: TRBD2
j_call: TRBJ2-1
cdr3_aa: CSARDRILRIGGATGEQFF
cdr3_nt: TGCAGTGCTAGAGATCGGATACTCCGGATCGGGGGGGCAACGGGGGAGCAGTTCTTC

clone_size: NA
v_call: TRBV10-3
d_call: NA
j_call: TRBJ2-1
cdr3_aa: CAINYRDEQFF
cdr3_nt: TGTGCCATCAACTATAGGGATGAGCAGTTCTTC

clone_size: few
v_call: TRBV20-1
d_call: NA
j_call: TRBJ2-7
cdr3_aa: CSAGPDQSSYEQYF
cdr3_nt: TGCAGTGCTGGACCCGACCAGAGCTCCTACGAGCAGTACTTC

clone_size: NA
v_call: TRBV5-5
d_call: TRBD1
j_call: TRBJ2-7
cdr3_aa: CASSSTGQGQWEQYF
cdr3_nt: TGTGCCAGCAGCTCTACGGGACAGGGCCAGTGGGAGCAGTACTTC

clone_size: few
v_call: TRBV12-3/TRBV12-4
d_call: NA
j_call: TRBJ1-2
cdr3_aa: CASSSTGIYGYTF
cdr3_nt: TGTGCCAGCAGCTCTACAGGGATCTATGGCTACACCTTC

clone_size: NA
v_call: TRBV12-5
d_call: TRBD2
j_call: TRBJ2-7
cdr3_aa: CASGPRGAYEQYF
cdr3_nt: TGTGCTAGTGGCCCGCGGGGGGCCTACGAGCAGTACTTC

clone_size: few
v_call: TRBV7-2
d_call: NA
j_call: TRBJ2-1
cdr3_aa: CASSPIRVYNEQFF
cdr3_nt: TGTGCCAGTAGCCCGATTCGGGTCTACAATGAGCAGTTCTTC

clone_size: NA
v_call: TRBV5-1
d_call: TRBD2
j_call: TRBJ2-3
cdr3_aa: CASSLEASGNTDTQYF
cdr3_nt: TGCGCCAGCAGCTTGGAGGCTAGCGGAAACACAGATACGCAGTATTTT

clone_size: NA
v_call: TRBV19
d_call: NA
j_call: TRBJ1-1
cdr3_aa: CASNQGFTEAFF
cdr3_nt: TGTGCCAGTAATCAGGGCTTCACTGAAGCTTTCTTT

clone_size: NA
v_call: TRBV7-8
d_call: NA
j_call: TRBJ2-7
cdr3_aa: CASSLNPNSSSPSYEQYF
cdr3_nt: TGTGCCAGCAGCTTAAACCCTAACAGCTCCTCACCTTCCTACGAGCAGTACTTC

clone_size: NA
v_call: TRBV6-2/TRBV6-3
d_call: NA
j_call: TRBJ2-7
cdr3_aa: CASSTAGTLSYEQYF
cdr3_nt: TGTGCCAGCAGTACCGCCGGGACACTCTCCTACGAGCAGTACTTC

clone_size: NA
v_call: TRBV12-3/TRBV12-4
d_call: NA
j_call: TRBJ2-5
cdr3_aa: CASSLAGSFGETQYF
cdr3_nt: TGTGCCAGCAGTTTAGCGGGCAGCTTTGGAGAGACCCAGTACTTC

clone_size: NA
v_call: TRBV6-2/TRBV6-3
d_call: NA
j_call: TRBJ2-7
cdr3_aa: CASSPRGLTYEQYF
cdr3_nt: TGTGCCAGCAGTCCGCGAGGGCTAACCTACGAGCAGTACTTC

clone_size: NA
v_call: TRBV6-5
d_call: NA
j_call: TRBJ2-7
cdr3_aa: CASREEQGRAYEQYF
cdr3_nt: TGTGCCAGCAGGGAAGAACAGGGTCGGGCCTACGAGCAGTACTTC

clone_size: few
v_call: TRBV5-1
d_call: TRBD2
j_call: TRBJ2-7
cdr3_aa: CASSSTGTRTYEQYF
cdr3_nt: TGCGCCAGCAGCTCCACCGGGACTAGAACCTACGAGCAGTACTTC

clone_size: NA
v_call: TRBV6-2/TRBV6-3
d_call: TRBD2
j_call: TRBJ2-3
cdr3_aa: CASSYSSMRGKADTQYF
cdr3_nt: TGTGCCAGCAGTTACTCGAGTATGCGGGGGAAGGCAGATACGCAGTATTTT

clone_size: NA
v_call: TRBV10-3
d_call: TRBD2
j_call: TRBJ2-3
cdr3_aa: CAINVLPGQGGLAGGSSTDTQYF
cdr3_nt: TGTGCCATCAACGTCCTTCCGGGACAGGGAGGACTAGCGGGAGGATCTAGCACAGATACGCAGTATTTT

clone_size: NA
v_call: TRBV12-3/TRBV12-4
d_call: NA
j_call: TRBJ2-7
cdr3_aa: CASSAEGKEQYF
cdr3_nt: TGTGCCAGCAGTGCGGAGGGAAAGGAGCAGTACTTC

clone_size: NA
v_call: TRBV27
d_call: NA
j_call: TRBJ2-3
cdr3_aa: CASSPRGTSTDTQYF
cdr3_nt: TGTGCCAGCAGCCCAAGGGGAACTAGCACAGATACGCAGTATTTT

clone_size: NA
v_call: TRBV5-1
d_call: TRBD2
j_call: TRBJ2-7
cdr3_aa: CASSLGTSGIMSSYEQYF
cdr3_nt: TGCGCCAGCAGCTTGGGGACTAGCGGGATTATGAGCTCCTACGAGCAGTACTTC

clone_size: NA
v_call: TRBV25-1
d_call: TRBD1
j_call: TRBJ2-2
cdr3_aa: CASSELQGWNTGELFF
cdr3_nt: TGTGCCAGCAGTGAATTACAGGGGTGGAACACCGGGGAGCTGTTTTTT

clone_size: NA
v_call: TRBV5-1
d_call: TRBD1
j_call: TRBJ2-7
cdr3_aa: CASRTGAASYEQYF
cdr3_nt: TGCGCCAGCAGAACAGGGGCCGCCTCCTACGAGCAGTACTTC

clone_size: NA
v_call: TRBV29-1
d_call: TRBD1
j_call: TRBJ2-2
cdr3_aa: CSVAGQGVCGELFF
cdr3_nt: TGCAGCGTTGCGGGACAGGGGGTATGCGGGGAGCTGTTTTTT

clone_size: NA
v_call: TRBV20-1
d_call: NA
j_call: TRBJ2-4
cdr3_aa: CSAATGLSGLAKNIQYF
cdr3_nt: TGCAGTGCCGCGACAGGTTTGTCGGGGCTCGCCAAAAACATTCAGTACTTC

clone_size: NA
v_call: TRBV21-1
d_call: NA
j_call: TRBJ1-6
cdr3_aa: CASSGRPGQPNSPLHF
cdr3_nt: TGTGCCAGCAGCGGACGACCGGGACAGCCTAATTCACCCCTCCACTTT

clone_size: NA
v_call: TRBV7-9
d_call: NA
j_call: TRBJ2-6
cdr3_aa: CASSGFGANVLTF
cdr3_nt: TGTGCCAGCAGCGGGTTTGGGGCCAACGTCCTGACTTTC

clone_size: few
v_call: TRBV12-3/TRBV12-4
d_call: TRBD1
j_call: TRBJ1-2
cdr3_aa: CASSRQGALGGYTF
cdr3_nt: TGTGCCAGCAGTCGACAGGGGGCCTTAGGGGGCTACACCTTC